This T cell receptor beta chain was found in a study of metastatic and nonmetastatic thyroid tumors. At the level of the study: From malignant and benign thyroid patients, repertoires in blood and in tumor or nodule tissue were compared.

Looked up from germline, CDR1 is SGHAT and CDR2 is FQNNGV. The ends were cut back, 4 bases at V and 6 bases at J, with 12 bases in the middle. The length of the CDR3 is 13 residues. Whole-study results and caveats: Benign nodules were reported to have significantly lower TCR beta diversity than malignant thyroid tumors, in blood and tumor.

With regard to this clone: Antigen specificity is unknown.

Every patient was untreated before thyroid surgery. In the study's own analysis: Variation in CDR3 across clinicopathological groups served as the basis for constructing a distant-metastasis classifier in papillary thyroid cancer. TCRdb reassembled clones from the PCR reads with MiXCR. What appears here as the V and J calls and clone size reflects TCRdb's work, not the paper's. The sample has 15,000 or so clones; more than 15% are singletons. This chain joins TRBV11-2 and TRBJ1-1, with D possibly matching TRBD1 (5 bases). The sequence came from a female donor with papillary thyroid cancer or a benign thyroid nodule (not recorded which). Some clones in this sample may be carry-over from other donors' samples. The source material was blood. As DNA, the CDR3 is TGTGCCAGCAGCTACCAGGGAATCGCTGAAGCTTTCTTT. It yields the protein CASSYQGIAEAFF.